The sequence of this TCR beta chain was determined in a study of cytomegalovirus exposure and HLA in healthy donors. Across the study: Early on, a data release was issued that held 80 million or so unique TCRs from HLA-typed donors.

This clone was detected a few times. Its antigen remains unidentified. Notes on the study in general: Looking again later, the authors saw that most CMV-associated TCR beta chains seemed HLA-restricted. What TCR beta sequences reportedly achieved was accurate prediction of HLA-A and HLA-B alleles in most subjects.

The PCR used 60 Vbeta and 13 Jbeta primers. The method was immunoSEQ multiplex PCR; TCRdb's version includes in-frame clones alone and lacks a portion of them. Of about 160,000 clones listed, approximately 75% are singletons. Nominally healthy donors provided the samples, though records likely missed some immune exposures. The clonotype comes from a young woman in good health and CMV-seronegative. What was sequenced was PBMCs.

The CDR3 here is CASSLGQGDGYGYTF. The CDR3 DNA follows: TGTGCCAGCAGCCTTGGACAGGGCGACGGCTATGGCTACACCTTC. This sequence joins TRBV7-8 and TRBJ1-2; 8 bases fit TRBD1. V gave up 5 bases and J gave up 4 bases; unmatched junction bases: 9. CDR3 length: 15 residues. Per germline, CDR1 SGHVS and CDR2 FQNEAQ.